These 14 T cell receptor beta chains share one sample of origin, sequenced in a study of T-cell memory formation after mild COVID-19. TCRdb itself ran the 5' RACE reads through MiXCR, one entry per CDR3 protein. The repertoire includes 470,000 or so distinct CDR3 sequences, around 20% of them detected once, and 8.4% sits in the top ten. The sequencing sample was made of PBMCs or a T cell subset sorted from them (not recorded which). These receptors all come from an adult woman who had mild COVID-19 (a few samples of this study predate the infection). Cell type and time point are not known.

The chain employs TRBV6-6 and TRBJ2-5, with D hard to call. Between the trimmed V and J ends, which lost 8 bases and 2 bases, there was a span of 18 bases. This CDR3 has 15 residues. In germline, CDR1 is MNHNY, CDR2 SVGAGI (reference sequence). CDR3 sequence (DNA): TGTGCCAGCTCCCTCCGGCTAGGGCCTCAAGAGACCCAGTACTTC. It codes for CASSLRLGPQETQYF.

The chain has TRBV23-1 and TRBJ2-2; D may be TRBD1 or TRBD2 (6 bases each). TRBV23-1 is reported as an ORF; its role is uncertain. Deletions cut 2 bases from V and 3 bases from J, with 22 bases between. This CDR3 has 19 residues. The CDR3 nucleotides are TGCGCCAGCAGTCAAGATTCGTCGTTGGGGGGCGAGGACACCGGGGAGCTGTTTTTT. Encoded protein: CASSQDSSLGGEDTGELFF.

This clonotype came up a few times. This rearrangement joins TRBV3-1 to TRBJ2-2; D is undetermined. The V gene's germline CDR1 is LGHDT and CDR2 YNNKEL (reference sequence). The CDR3 runs to 16 residues. Trimming pared 5 bases from V and 0 bases from J, leaving 13 bases between. The CDR3 coding sequence is TGTGCCAGCAGCTTTAGTGATTTATCGAACACCGGGGAGCTGTTTTTT. Translation: CASSFSDLSNTGELFF.

The chain uses TRBV7-8 and TRBJ1-1; weak D call: TRBD1 (6 bases). Per germline, CDR1 SGHVS and CDR2 FQNEAQ. The V end was cut by 6 bases, the J end by 1 base, with 18 bases between. The CDR3 is 16 residues long. The DNA for the CDR3 is TGTGCCAGCAGTTCGGACAGAGCTAGACCGAACACTGAAGCTTTCTTT. This codes for CASSSDRARPNTEAFF.

V and J are TRBV12-3 or TRBV12-4 and TRBJ2-1; possibly TRBD1 or TRBD2 for D (5 bases each). V was trimmed by 2 bases and J by 8 bases, leaving 13 bases between them. This CDR3 is 14 amino acids long. The CDR3 protein is CASSLRGYVDEQFF. The CDR3 nucleotides are TGTGCCAGCAGTTTACGGGGCTATGTGGATGAGCAGTTCTTC.

The chain employs TRBV4-1 and TRBJ1-5, with 11 positions matching TRBD1. Germline CDR1 and CDR2: MGHRA and YSYEKL. The CDR3 loop spans 15 amino acids. The V and J ends lost 4 bases and 7 bases, in that order; junction bases with no gene match: 6. The CDR3 region is CASSLTGTGGQPQHF. Here the CDR3 DNA reads TGCGCCAGCAGCCTTACAGGGACAGGGGGGCAGCCCCAGCATTTT.

Points on this clonotype: At one end, the junction sequence differs from germline, possibly due to a read error. The chain couples TRBV5-1 to TRBJ2-3; 8 bases align to TRBD1. Germline CDR1 and CDR2: SGHRS and YFSETQ. The CDR3 runs 17 residues. CDR3 loop: CASSEENRGLSTDTQYF. The CDR3 region has the DNA TGCGCCAGCAGCGAGGAAAACAGGGGGTTAAGCACAGATACACAGTATTTT.

This clonotype occurred many times. The chain couples TRBV7-9 to TRBJ2-3, with TRBD1 identical over 7 bases. The CDR3 contains 12 residues. CDR1 and CDR2 from the germline V gene are SEHNR and FQNEAQ (reference sequence). V was clipped by 5 bases and J by 4 bases; unmatched bases: 0. CDR3 in amino acids: CASSQGADTQYF. The CDR3 nucleotides read TGTGCCAGCAGCCAGGGGGCAGATACGCAGTATTTT.

The chain combines TRBV7-9 with TRBJ2-3; D call uncertain. Trimming pared 2 bases from V and 4 bases from J, leaving 22 bases between. The CDR3 totals 18 residues. From germline, CDR1 is SEHNR and CDR2 FQNEAQ (reference sequence). Here the CDR3 reads CASSLPLGLQEWSDTQYF. The CDR3 DNA sequence: TGTGCCAGCAGCTTACCCCTTGGGCTACAAGAGTGGTCAGATACGCAGTATTTT.

The chain recombines TRBV12-3 or TRBV12-4 with TRBJ2-3; TRBD2 agrees at 8 bases. V was pared by 1 base and J by 5 bases, with 5 bases of the junction left unmatched. The CDR3 sequence is 15 residues long. CDR3 in amino acids: CASSLEAGGGDTQYF. CDR3 nucleotide sequence: TGTGCCAGCAGTTTAGAGGCGGGAGGAGGAGATACGCAGTATTTT.

This clonotype was detected many times. CDR3 DNA: TGCAGTGCCCCAGCGACAGCCAAAAACATTCAGTACTTC. Its protein is CSAPATAKNIQYF. The chain carries TRBV20-1 and TRBJ2-4; no clear D gene. Germline-derived CDR1 and CDR2 are DFQATT and SNEGSKA (reference sequence). Trimming removed 6 bases at V and 0 bases at J, with 9 bases between. The CDR3 contains 13 residues.

This clonotype occurred many times. V gene TRBV7-2 combines with J gene TRBJ2-4, with 7 bases fitting TRBD2. CDR3 length equals 16 residues. Trimming cost V 3 bases and J 2 bases; bases outside gene matches: 7. The germline V gene encodes CDR1 SGHTA and CDR2 FQGNSA. This chain's CDR3 is CASSFQRGLTKNIQYF. CDR3 nucleotides: TGTGCCAGCAGCTTTCAGCGGGGTCTGACCAAAAACATTCAGTACTTC.

The table lists this clonotype with a few counts. The rearrangement joins TRBV3-1 to TRBJ2-5, with D perhaps matching TRBD1 (5 bases). Trimming removed 5 bases from V and 2 bases from J, with 24 bases in between. From germline, CDR1 is LGHDT and CDR2 YNNKEL (reference sequence). CDR3 size: 18 residues. The CDR3 DNA reads as TGTGCCAGCAGCTCATTAGGGCAGGGCAAAGTTATACAAGAGACCCAGTACTTC. Its protein is CASSSLGQGKVIQETQYF.

J is TRBJ2-1 and V is TRBV20-1; 8 bases align to TRBD2. Germline CDR1 is DFQATT and CDR2 is SNEGSKA (reference sequence). The CDR3 is 14 residues long. The CDR3 nucleotides read TGCAGCGGGGGGAGCGGGAGATCCTACAATGAGCAGTTCTTC. This gives the protein CSGGSGRSYNEQFF.